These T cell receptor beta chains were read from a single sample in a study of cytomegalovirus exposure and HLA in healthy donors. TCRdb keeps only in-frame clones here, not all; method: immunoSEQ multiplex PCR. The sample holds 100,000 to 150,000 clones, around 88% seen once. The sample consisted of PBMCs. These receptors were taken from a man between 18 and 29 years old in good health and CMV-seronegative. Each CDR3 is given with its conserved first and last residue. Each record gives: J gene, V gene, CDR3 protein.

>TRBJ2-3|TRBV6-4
CASSVGLAEADTQYF
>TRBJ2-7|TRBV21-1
CASSKILPGPKSYEQYF
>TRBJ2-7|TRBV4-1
CASSQVGGSYEQYF
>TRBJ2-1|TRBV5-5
CASSLSSGENEQFF
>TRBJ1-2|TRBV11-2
CASSPGQYYGYTF
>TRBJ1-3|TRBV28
CASNRGQLGNTIYF
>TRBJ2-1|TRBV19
CASSFRLAGFNEQFF
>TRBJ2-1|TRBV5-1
CASSLRGGLSYNEQFF
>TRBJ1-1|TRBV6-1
CASSWGQGMNTEAFF
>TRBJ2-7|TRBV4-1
CASSQEKTGISYEQYF
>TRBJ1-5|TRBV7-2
CASSLAGGPYQPQHF
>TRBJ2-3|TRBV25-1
CASRTSGGNTDTQYF
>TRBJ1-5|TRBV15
CATSRDVGVGQPQHF
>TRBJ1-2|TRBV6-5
CAGWGPGPGYTF
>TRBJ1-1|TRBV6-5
CASSYDSGGGTEAFF
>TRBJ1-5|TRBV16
CASSATDYSNQPQHF
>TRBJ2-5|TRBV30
CAWGQGETQYF
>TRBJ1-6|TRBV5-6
CASSPRQGISPLHF
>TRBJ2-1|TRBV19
CASHLSGEYNEQFF
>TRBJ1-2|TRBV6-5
CASSSYRQTNYGYTF
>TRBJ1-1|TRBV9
CASSPQTGSNTEAFF
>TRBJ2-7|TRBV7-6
CASSPRTGDSYEQYF
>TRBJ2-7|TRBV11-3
CASSPPAVYEQYF
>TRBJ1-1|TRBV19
CASSRDRELLAEAFF
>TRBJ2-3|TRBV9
CASSVAGAGAVTDTQYF
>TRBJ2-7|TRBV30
CAWRGQGGPYEQYF
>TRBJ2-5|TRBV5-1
CASSLGQQETQYF
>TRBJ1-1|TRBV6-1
CASRDITSWDTEAFF